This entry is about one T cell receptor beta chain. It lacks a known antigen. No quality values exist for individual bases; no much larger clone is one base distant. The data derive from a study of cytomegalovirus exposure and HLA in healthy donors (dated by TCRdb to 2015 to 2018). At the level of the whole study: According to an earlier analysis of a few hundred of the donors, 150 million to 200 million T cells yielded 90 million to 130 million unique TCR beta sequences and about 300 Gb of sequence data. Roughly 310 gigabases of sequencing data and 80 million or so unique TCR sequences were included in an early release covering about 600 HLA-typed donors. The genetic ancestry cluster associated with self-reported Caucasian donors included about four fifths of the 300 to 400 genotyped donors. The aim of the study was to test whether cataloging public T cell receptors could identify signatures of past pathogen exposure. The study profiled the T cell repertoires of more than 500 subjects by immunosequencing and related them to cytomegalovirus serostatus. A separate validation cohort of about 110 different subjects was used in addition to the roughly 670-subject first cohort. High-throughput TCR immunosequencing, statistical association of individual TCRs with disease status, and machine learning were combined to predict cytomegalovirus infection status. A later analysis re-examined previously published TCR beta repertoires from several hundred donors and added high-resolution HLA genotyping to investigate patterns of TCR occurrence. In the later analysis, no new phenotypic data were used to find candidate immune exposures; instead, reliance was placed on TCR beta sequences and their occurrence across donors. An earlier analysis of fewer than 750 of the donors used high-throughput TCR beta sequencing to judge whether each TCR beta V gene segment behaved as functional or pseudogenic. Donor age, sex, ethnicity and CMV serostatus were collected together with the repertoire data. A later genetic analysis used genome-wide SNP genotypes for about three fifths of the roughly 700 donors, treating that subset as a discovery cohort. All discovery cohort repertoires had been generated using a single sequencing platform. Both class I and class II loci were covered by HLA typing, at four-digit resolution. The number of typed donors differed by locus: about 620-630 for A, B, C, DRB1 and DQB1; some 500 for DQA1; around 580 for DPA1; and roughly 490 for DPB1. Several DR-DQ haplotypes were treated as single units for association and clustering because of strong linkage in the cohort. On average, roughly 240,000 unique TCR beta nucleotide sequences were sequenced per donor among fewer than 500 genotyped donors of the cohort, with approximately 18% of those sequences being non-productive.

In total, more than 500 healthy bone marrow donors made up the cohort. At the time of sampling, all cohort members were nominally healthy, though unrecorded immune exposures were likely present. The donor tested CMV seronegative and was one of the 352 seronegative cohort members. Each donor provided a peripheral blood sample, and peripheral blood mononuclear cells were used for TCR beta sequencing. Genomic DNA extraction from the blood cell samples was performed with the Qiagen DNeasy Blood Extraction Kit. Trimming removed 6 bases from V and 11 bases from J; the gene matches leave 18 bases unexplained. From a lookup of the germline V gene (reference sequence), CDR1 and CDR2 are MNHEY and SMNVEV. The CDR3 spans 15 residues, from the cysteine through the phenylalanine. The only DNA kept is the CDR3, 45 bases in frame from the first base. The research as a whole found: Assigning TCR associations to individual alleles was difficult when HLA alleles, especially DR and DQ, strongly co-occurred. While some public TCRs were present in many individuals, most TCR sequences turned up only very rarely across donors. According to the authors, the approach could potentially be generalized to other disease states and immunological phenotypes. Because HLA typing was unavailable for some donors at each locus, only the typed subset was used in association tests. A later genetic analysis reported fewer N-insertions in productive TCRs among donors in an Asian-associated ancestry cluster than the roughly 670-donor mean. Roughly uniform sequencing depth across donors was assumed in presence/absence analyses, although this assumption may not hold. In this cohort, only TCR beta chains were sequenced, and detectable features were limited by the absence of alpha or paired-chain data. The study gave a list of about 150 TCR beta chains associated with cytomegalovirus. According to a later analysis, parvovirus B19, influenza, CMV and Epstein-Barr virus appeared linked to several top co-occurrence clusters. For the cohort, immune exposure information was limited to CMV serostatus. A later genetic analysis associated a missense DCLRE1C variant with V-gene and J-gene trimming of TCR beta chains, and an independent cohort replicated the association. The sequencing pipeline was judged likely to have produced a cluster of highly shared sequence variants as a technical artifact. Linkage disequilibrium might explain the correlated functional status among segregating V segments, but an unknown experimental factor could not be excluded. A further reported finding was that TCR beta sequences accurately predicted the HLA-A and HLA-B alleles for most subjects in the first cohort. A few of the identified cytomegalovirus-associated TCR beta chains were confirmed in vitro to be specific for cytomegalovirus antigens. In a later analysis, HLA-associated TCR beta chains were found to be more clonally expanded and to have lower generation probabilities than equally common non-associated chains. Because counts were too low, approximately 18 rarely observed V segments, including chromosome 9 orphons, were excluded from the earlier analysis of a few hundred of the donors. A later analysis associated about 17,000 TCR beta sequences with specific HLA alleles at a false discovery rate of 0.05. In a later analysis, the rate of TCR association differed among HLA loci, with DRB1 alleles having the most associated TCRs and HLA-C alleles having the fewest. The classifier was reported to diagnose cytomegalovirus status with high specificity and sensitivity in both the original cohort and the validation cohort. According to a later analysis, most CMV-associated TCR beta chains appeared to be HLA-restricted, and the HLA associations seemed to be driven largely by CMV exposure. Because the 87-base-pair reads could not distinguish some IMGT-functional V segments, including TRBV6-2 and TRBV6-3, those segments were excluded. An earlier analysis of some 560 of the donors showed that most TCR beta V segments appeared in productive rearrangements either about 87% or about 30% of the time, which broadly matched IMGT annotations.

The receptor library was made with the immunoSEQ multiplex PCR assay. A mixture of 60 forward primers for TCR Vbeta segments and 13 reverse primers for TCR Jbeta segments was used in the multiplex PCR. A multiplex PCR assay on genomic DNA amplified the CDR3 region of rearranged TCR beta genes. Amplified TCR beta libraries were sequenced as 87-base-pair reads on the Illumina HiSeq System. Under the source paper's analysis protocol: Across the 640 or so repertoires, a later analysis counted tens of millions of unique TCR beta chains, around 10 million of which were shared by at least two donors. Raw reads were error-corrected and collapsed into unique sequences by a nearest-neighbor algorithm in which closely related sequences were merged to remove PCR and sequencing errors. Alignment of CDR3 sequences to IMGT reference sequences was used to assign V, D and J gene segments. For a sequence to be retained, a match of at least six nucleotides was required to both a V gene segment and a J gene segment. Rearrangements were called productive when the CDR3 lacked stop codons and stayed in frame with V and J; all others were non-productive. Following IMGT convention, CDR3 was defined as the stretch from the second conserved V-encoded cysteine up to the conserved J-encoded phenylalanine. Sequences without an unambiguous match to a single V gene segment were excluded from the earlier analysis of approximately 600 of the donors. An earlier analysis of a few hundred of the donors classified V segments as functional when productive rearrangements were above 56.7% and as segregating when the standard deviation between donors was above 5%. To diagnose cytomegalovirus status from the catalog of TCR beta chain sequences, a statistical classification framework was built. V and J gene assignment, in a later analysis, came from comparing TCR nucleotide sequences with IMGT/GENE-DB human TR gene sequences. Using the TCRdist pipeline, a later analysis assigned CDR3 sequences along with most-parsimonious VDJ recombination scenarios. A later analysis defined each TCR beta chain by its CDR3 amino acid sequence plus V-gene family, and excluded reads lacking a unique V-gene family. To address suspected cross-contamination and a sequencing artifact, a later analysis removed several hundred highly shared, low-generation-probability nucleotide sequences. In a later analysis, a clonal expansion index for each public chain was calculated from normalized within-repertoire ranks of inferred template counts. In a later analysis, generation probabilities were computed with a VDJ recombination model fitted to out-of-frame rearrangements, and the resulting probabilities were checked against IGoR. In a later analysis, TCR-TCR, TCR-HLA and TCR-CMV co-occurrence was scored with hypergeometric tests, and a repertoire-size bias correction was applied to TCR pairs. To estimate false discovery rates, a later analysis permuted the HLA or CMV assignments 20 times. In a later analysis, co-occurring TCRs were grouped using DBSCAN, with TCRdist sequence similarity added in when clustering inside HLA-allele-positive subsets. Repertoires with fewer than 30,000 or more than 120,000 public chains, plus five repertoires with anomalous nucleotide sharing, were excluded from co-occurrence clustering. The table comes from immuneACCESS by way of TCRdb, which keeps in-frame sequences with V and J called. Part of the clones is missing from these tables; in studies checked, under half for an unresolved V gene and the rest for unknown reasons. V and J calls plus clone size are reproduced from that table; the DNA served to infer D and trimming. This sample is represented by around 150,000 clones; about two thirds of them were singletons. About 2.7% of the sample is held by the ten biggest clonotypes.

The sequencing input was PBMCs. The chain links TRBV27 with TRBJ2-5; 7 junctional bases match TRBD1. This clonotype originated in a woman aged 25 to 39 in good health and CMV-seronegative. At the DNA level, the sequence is TGTGCCAGCAGAGACCCGGGACAGCATGTGGAAGAGCAGTACTTC. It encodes CASRDPGQHVEEQYF.